Presented here are 13 T cell receptor beta chains from one specimen sequenced in a study of T cell repertoires in aging, cancer and after chemotherapy. TRB rearrangements spanning V, D and J were amplified using mixed TRB-A/B primers. TCRdb used MiXCR to reprocess the multiplex PCR reads, holding one entry per CDR3 protein. Of more than 2,500 distinct CDR3 sequences listed, 30% are singletons. Peripheral blood genomic DNA, not sorted cells or RNA, was the template. The sample consisted of blood. The receptor set was obtained from a human donor with a solid tumor.

This clonotype came up once. The chain joins TRBV20-1 to TRBJ1-2; 10 positions agree with TRBD1. Trimming took 4 bases from V and 2 from J; bases not matched to a gene: 10. The CDR3 runs to 16 residues. Germline values: CDR1 DFQATT, CDR2 SNEGSKA (reference sequence). The CDR3 DNA sequence: TGCAGTGCTAAAGACCCCCGGACAGGGGGAAACTATGGCTACACCTTC. Protein sequence: CSAKDPRTGGNYGYTF.

This clonotype was found a few times. The chain carries TRBV28 and TRBJ1-2; 7 bases agree with TRBD1. The CDR3 covers 13 residues. V lost 5 bases, J lost 8 bases, and 8 bases stayed unmatched. Germline V gives CDR1 MDHEN, CDR2 SYDVKM. This CDR3 reads CASSPTGVGGYTF. The CDR3 DNA is TGTGCCAGCAGTCCCACAGGGGTGGGAGGCTACACCTTC.

The genes are TRBV20-1 and TRBJ2-3; the match to TRBD2 covers 8 bases. Germline V gene lookup returns CDR1 DFQATT and CDR2 SNEGSKA (reference sequence). J was trimmed by 4 bases and V by 6 bases; bases with no gene match: 9. The CDR3 has 14 residues. The DNA for the CDR3 is TGCAGTGCGAGGAGCGGGAGAGGCGCAGATACGCAGTATTTT. Amino acid sequence: CSARSGRGADTQYF.

J is TRBJ2-1 and V is TRBV12-3 or TRBV12-4; 12 nucleotides align to TRBD2. There are 17 residues in the CDR3. J was trimmed by 1 base and V by 3 bases; bases with no gene match: 4. The CDR3 is CASSFLAGGRSYNEQFF. CDR3 DNA sequence: TGTGCCAGCAGTTTCCTAGCGGGAGGGAGGTCCTACAATGAGCAGTTCTTC.

This clonotype turned up a few times. The rearrangement joins TRBV5-5 to TRBJ2-2, with 10 bases aligning to TRBD2. Trimming removed 1 base from V and 2 bases from J; junction bases left unmatched: 2. Germline V gene sequence: CDR1 SGHKS, CDR2 YYEKEE (reference sequence). The CDR3 is 16 amino acids. CDR3 DNA sequence: TGTGCCAGCAGCTTGACTAGCGGGACCAACACCGGGGAGCTGTTTTTT. Its protein is CASSLTSGTNTGELFF.

This clonotype showed up just a few times. The genes are TRBV5-4 and TRBJ2-7; 9 bases agree with TRBD2. Looked up from germline, CDR1 is SGHNT and CDR2 is YYREEE (reference sequence). V shed 5 bases and J 5 bases; nucleotides not matched to a gene: 14. The CDR3 sequence is 16 residues long. CDR3 bases: TGTGCCAGCAGTCCAGGGGGGCTAGCGGGATTCGACGAGCAGTACTTC. This codes for CASSPGGLAGFDEQYF. The full variable domain, completed using reference TRBV5-4 and TRBJ2-7, is ETGVTQSPTHLIKTRGQQVTLRCSSQSGHNTVSWYQQALGQGPQFIFQYYREEENGRGNFPPRFSGLQFPNYSSELNVNALELDDSALYLCASSPGGLAGFDEQYFGPGTRLTVT.

This clonotype was observed a handful of times. The chain links TRBV5-1 to TRBJ1-1; a possible D gene is TRBD1 (5 bases). V was cut by 2 bases and J by 0 bases, with 8 bases left in between. This CDR3 spans 14 amino acids. Germline V gene sequence: CDR1 SGHRS, CDR2 YFSETQ. CDR3 sequence reads: CASSLGTMNTEAFF. The CDR3, as DNA: TGCGCCAGCAGCTTAGGGACGATGAACACTGAAGCTTTCTTT.

The CDR3 protein is CASSLDRVSYEQYF. The CDR3 bases are TGTGCCAGCAGTCTTGACAGGGTTTCCTACGAGCAGTACTTC. The V call is TRBV27, the J call TRBJ2-7; 7 positions match TRBD1. V shed 5 bases and J 1 base; nucleotides not matched to a gene: 5. CDR3 length: 14 residues. CDR1 and CDR2 from the germline V gene are MNHEY and SMNVEV (reference sequence).

The chain links TRBV5-6 to TRBJ2-1; 9 bases fit TRBD1. This CDR3 is built from 16 residues. The V segment lost 2 bases and the J segment 5 bases; nucleotides outside the gene matches: 8. Germline V gene sequence: CDR1 SGHDT, CDR2 YYEEEE. CDR3 loop: CASSFRQGDIHNEQFF. CDR3 DNA sequence: TGTGCCAGCAGCTTTCGACAGGGGGATATCCACAATGAGCAGTTCTTC.

In this sample, this clonotype turned up a few times. The rearrangement joins TRBV28 to TRBJ2-6; D may be TRBD2 (5 bases). The germline V and J ends were trimmed by 4 bases and 0 bases, with 16 bases remaining between them. Germline CDR1 is MDHEN and CDR2 is SYDVKM. This CDR3 region has 18 residues. CDR3 sequence: CASSSSRYGDSGANVLTF. The CDR3 DNA reads TGTGCCAGCAGTTCATCGCGTTACGGGGACTCTGGGGCCAACGTCCTGACTTTC. Based on the CDR3 plus reference TRBV28 and TRBJ2-6, the full variable domain is DVKVTQSSRYLVKRTGEKVFLECVQDMDHENMFWYRQDPGLGLRLIYFSYDVKMKEKGDIPEGYSVSREKKERFSLILESASTNQTSMYLCASSSSRYGDSGANVLTFGAGSRLTVL.

J is TRBJ1-1 and V is TRBV19, with D possibly matching TRBD1 (5 bases). Germline V gene lookup returns CDR1 LNHDA and CDR2 SQIVND (reference sequence). The CDR3 consists of 14 residues. Trimming pared 6 bases from V and 0 bases from J, leaving 11 bases between. The CDR3 coding sequence is TGTGCCAGTAGCTCGGGCAGGGTGAACACTGAAGCTTTCTTT. It is translated as CASSSGRVNTEAFF.

This sequence joins TRBV6-5 and TRBJ2-1; TRBD2 matches 13 bases. The CDR3 extends over 18 amino acids. Germline trimming cut 6 bases from V and 0 bases from J; bases unmatched to any gene: 8. CDR1 and CDR2 (germline): MNHEY, SVGAGI. The CDR3 reads CASSRLAGGTYSYNEQFF. In DNA form, the CDR3 reads TGTGCCAGCAGCCGACTAGCGGGAGGAACCTACTCCTACAATGAGCAGTTCTTC.

With respect to this clonotype: It may be a read error: a sequence one base away is much more abundant. The chain joins TRBV6-5 to TRBJ2-3, with D possibly TRBD2 on 6 matching bases. Trimming shortened V by 7 bases and J by 7 bases, and 21 bases separated the two germline ends. The V gene's germline CDR1 is MNHEY and CDR2 SVGAGI. There are 15 residues in the CDR3. CDR3 bases: TGTGCCAGCAACCTAGCTATCGGGAGTATGTATACGCAGTATTTT. This translates into CASNLAIGSMYTQYF.